The sequence of this TCR beta chain was determined in a study of cytomegalovirus exposure and HLA in healthy donors. General study findings and limits: Subsequent analysis showed first-cohort TCR clusters tending to co-occur in around 110 validation repertoires. The classifier, whose performance was assessed in both the original and validation cohorts, reportedly diagnosed cytomegalovirus status with high specificity and sensitivity.

Profiled with immunoSEQ multiplex PCR; TCRdb holds only in-frame clones, not every one. The sample lists approximately 150,000 clones, about 88% occurring once. V lost 3 bases to trimming and J lost 5 bases, with 13 bases between them. This CDR3 contains 14 residues. Germline V CDR1 and CDR2: MNHEY, SMNVEV (reference sequence). Comment on this clone: As yet, its antigen is unknown.

J is TRBJ1-1 and V is TRBV27; tentatively, D is TRBD1 (6 bases). The receptor's source is a young man in good health and CMV-seropositive. The sample taken for sequencing was PBMCs. CDR3 DNA sequence: TGTGCCAGCAGTTTGAGGGGGATGGTAACTGAAGCTTTCTTT. Its protein product is CASSLRGMVTEAFF.